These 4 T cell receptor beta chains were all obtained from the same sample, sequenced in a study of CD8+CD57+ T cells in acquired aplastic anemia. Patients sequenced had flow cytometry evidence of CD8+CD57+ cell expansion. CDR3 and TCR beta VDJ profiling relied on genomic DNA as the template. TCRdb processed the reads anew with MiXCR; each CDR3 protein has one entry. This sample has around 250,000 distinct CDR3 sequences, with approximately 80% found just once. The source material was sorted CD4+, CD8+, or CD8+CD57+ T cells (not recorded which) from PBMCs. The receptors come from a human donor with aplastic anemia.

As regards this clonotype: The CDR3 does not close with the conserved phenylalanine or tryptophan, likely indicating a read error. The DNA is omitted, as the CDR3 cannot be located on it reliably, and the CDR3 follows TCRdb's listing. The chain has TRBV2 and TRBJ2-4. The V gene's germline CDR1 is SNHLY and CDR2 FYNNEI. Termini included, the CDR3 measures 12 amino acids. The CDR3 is CASGEAGNIKHY.

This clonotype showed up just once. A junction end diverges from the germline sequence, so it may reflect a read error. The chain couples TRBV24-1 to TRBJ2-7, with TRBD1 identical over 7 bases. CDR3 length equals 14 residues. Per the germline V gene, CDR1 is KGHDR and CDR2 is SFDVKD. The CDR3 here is CATSYPQGDYEQFF. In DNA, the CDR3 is TGTGCCACCAGTTACCCGCAGGGGGATTACGAGCAGTTTTTC.

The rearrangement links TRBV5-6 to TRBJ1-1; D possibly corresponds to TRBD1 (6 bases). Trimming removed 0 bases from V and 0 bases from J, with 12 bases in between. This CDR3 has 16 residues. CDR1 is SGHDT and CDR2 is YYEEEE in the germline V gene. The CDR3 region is CASSLDRAGVNTEAFF. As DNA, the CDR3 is TGTGCCAGCAGCTTGGACAGGGCAGGGGTGAACACTGAAGCTTTCTTT.

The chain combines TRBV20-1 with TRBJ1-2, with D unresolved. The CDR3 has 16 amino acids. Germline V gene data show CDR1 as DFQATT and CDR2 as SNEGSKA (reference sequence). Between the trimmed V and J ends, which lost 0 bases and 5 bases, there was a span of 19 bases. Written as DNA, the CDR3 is TGCAGTGCTAGAGATCCCGGGAAGCCTCGGGAGTATGGCTACACCTTC. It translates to CSARDPGKPREYGYTF.